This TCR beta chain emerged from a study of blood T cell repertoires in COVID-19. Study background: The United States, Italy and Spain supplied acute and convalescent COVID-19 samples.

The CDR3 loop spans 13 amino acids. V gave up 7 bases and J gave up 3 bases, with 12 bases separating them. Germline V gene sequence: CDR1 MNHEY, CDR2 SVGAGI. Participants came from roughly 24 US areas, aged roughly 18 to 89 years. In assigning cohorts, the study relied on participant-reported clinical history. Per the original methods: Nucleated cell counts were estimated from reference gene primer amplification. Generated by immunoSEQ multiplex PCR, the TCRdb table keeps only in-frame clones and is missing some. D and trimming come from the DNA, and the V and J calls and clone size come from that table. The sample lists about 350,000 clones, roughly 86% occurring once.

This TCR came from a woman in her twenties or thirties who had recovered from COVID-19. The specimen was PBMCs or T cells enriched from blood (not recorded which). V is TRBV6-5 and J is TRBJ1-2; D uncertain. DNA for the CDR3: TGTGCCAGCACCCCTTCCCGGGACTATGGCTACACCTTC. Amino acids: CASTPSRDYGYTF.